The rows below give T cell receptor beta chains drawn from one sample of a study of CD8+ T cells in alopecia areata. The repertoire was sequenced with immunoSEQ multiplex PCR; TCRdb's copy has only in-frame clones and lacks some. Here the sample spans around 210,000 clones, less than 65% being singletons. Source: CD4+ T cells sorted from blood, taken at week 4, from a patient treated with tofacitinib. Receptor source: a human donor with alopecia areata. Both conserved end residues are part of each CDR3. D genes are given only for firm matches. Clone size is not always given. Where it is, it says once, few, many or a class for expanded clones.

V	J	D	size	DNA	CDR3
TRBV7-9	TRBJ2-2	TRBD1	NA	TGTGCCACGCCACCGGGACAGGGGTTCACCGGGGAGCTGTTTTTT	CATPPGQGFTGELFF
TRBV6-5	TRBJ1-1	NA	NA	TGTGCCAGCAGCTCCGGGACGGTGAACACTGAAGCTTTCTTT	CASSSGTVNTEAFF
TRBV7-2	TRBJ1-5	NA	few	TGTGCCAGCAGCTTAGGAGGCGGTGGAGGTAATCAGCCCCAGCATTTT	CASSLGGGGGNQPQHF
TRBV19	TRBJ2-5	NA	NA	TGTGCCAGTAGTATAATGGCGGGGGCACAAGAGACCCAGTACTTC	CASSIMAGAQETQYF
TRBV7-7	TRBJ2-1	NA	few	TGTGCTAGCAGCTTTACGCCCCCGGGGGCGGGTGAGCAGTTCTTC	CASSFTPPGAGEQFF
TRBV7-2	TRBJ2-5	TRBD2	few	TGTGCCAGCAGCGTCTCTAGCGGCCAAGAGACCCAGTACTTC	CASSVSSGQETQYF
TRBV29-1	TRBJ2-7	NA	few	TGCAGCGTTGGCCGCGACGGGGGCGAGCAGTACTTC	CSVGRDGGEQYF
TRBV4-2	TRBJ2-5	TRBD1	NA	TGTGCCAGCAGCTTGCGACAGGGAGAGACCCAGTACTTC	CASSLRQGETQYF
TRBV7-9	TRBJ2-7	NA	NA	TGTGCCAGCAGCTTAACCTCCGGGAACTCCTACGAGCAGTACTTC	CASSLTSGNSYEQYF
TRBV6-1	TRBJ1-2	NA	NA	TGTGCCAGCAGTAGAGGACAGCTAGGGTTCTATGGCTACACCTTC	CASSRGQLGFYGYTF
TRBV29-1	TRBJ2-5	NA	once	TGCAGCGCCTCCGCAGAGACCCAGTACTTC	CSASAETQYF
TRBV27	TRBJ2-5	TRBD2	few	TGTGCCAGCAGATCGAAGGCTGGACTAGCGGGGGGCCAGACCCAGTACTTC	CASRSKAGLAGGQTQYF
TRBV5-6	TRBJ2-5	NA	many	TGTGCCAGCAGCTTGGTTGGGGGCCAAGAGACCCAGTACTTC	CASSLVGGQETQYF
TRBV5-1	TRBJ2-3	TRBD2	few	TGCGCCAGCAGCCCCGGACTAGCGGGGGGCACTGCAGATACGCAGTATTTT	CASSPGLAGGTADTQYF
TRBV28	TRBJ2-5	TRBD2	NA	TGTGCCAGCAGTGGCCATAGCGGGGGGAACCAAGAGACCCAGTACTTC	CASSGHSGGNQETQYF
TRBV11-2	TRBJ2-7	TRBD1	NA	TGTGCCAGCAGCCCACGGACAGGGGTTTACGAGCAGTACTTC	CASSPRTGVYEQYF
TRBV6-1	TRBJ2-5	NA	NA	TGTGCCAGCAGTGAATTATTTTCGTGGGGGGCCCGTTACCAAGAGACCCAGTACTTC	CASSELFSWGARYQETQYF
TRBV9	TRBJ2-1	TRBD2	NA	TGTGCCAGCAGCAAAAGCGGGGGGCCCTCCTACAATGAGCAGTTCTTC	CASSKSGGPSYNEQFF
TRBV19	TRBJ1-2	NA	NA	TGTGCCAGCAGCCTCCACCGAGGAGGCTACACCTTC	CASSLHRGGYTF
TRBV29-1	TRBJ2-7	TRBD1	NA	TGCAGCGCGGGACAGGGGCAGGGCGAGCAGTACTTC	CSAGQGQGEQYF
TRBV18	TRBJ1-1	TRBD1	NA	TGTGCCAGCTCATCCTTGGGACAGGGAACGAACACTGAAGCTTTCTTT	CASSSLGQGTNTEAFF
TRBV5-1	TRBJ2-3	NA	NA	TGCGCCAGCTCGAGACAGGATACGCAGTATTTT	CASSRQDTQYF
TRBV9	TRBJ1-6	NA	NA	TGTGCCAGCAGCCCCGGACTTGTAGGGGAGGGTTCACCCCTCCACTTT	CASSPGLVGEGSPLHF
TRBV19	TRBJ1-1	NA	NA	TGTGCCACCCAGGTCCGGGACATCGCCACTGAAGCTTTCTTT	CATQVRDIATEAFF
TRBV5-4	TRBJ1-2	NA	NA	TGTGCCAGCAGCGTCGGATCCTCGGGAAACTATGGCTACACCTTC	CASSVGSSGNYGYTF
TRBV2	TRBJ2-7	TRBD1	NA	TGTGCCAGCAGTGAAGCAGGGGACAGCAACTACGAGCAGTACTTC	CASSEAGDSNYEQYF
TRBV29-1	TRBJ1-5	NA	NA	TGCAGCGTTCGAACAGGGCTCAATCAGCCCCAGCATTTT	CSVRTGLNQPQHF
TRBV27	TRBJ2-7	TRBD2	NA	TGTGCCAGCGGGGGACTAGCGGGGGACTACTACGAGCAGTACTTC	CASGGLAGDYYEQYF
TRBV29-1	TRBJ2-3	TRBD2	NA	TGCAGCGTGAGGGGCGGGCTAGCGGTCACAGATACGCAGTATTTT	CSVRGGLAVTDTQYF
TRBV29-1	TRBJ2-1	TRBD2	few	TGCAGCGTTGTACTAGCGGGGGGGCTCAATGAGCAGTTCTTC	CSVVLAGGLNEQFF
TRBV4-3	TRBJ1-2	NA	NA	TGCGCCAGCAGCCAAGATTCGGCGCCAGGGCTCGGCTACACCTTC	CASSQDSAPGLGYTF
TRBV9	TRBJ2-5	NA	NA	TGTGCCAGCAGCGTAGAGGATCTAGCCGTGGAGACCCAGTACTTC	CASSVEDLAVETQYF
TRBV29-1	TRBJ2-1	TRBD1	NA	TGCAGCGTTGTCGGGACAGGGTGGACCTACAATGAGCAGTTCTTC	CSVVGTGWTYNEQFF
TRBV7-9	TRBJ1-1	NA	NA	TGTGCCAGCAGCTTAAGAGCAACAGTGGGCGCTGAAGCTTTCTTT	CASSLRATVGAEAFF
TRBV7-3	TRBJ2-6	NA	NA	TGTGCCAGCGGAACAGCTGGGGCCAACGTCCTGACTTTC	CASGTAGANVLTF
TRBV27	TRBJ1-1	NA	few	TGTGCCAGCAGTTCGCTCGCCGGGGGGATCACTGAAGCTTTCTTT	CASSSLAGGITEAFF
TRBV7-9	TRBJ1-1	TRBD1	few	TGTGCCAGCAGCTTAGGGGACAGGGTGGCTTTCTTT	CASSLGDRVAFF
TRBV9	TRBJ1-2	TRBD1	NA	TGTGCCAGCAAGGGGGCGGTTAACTATGGCTACACCTTC	CASKGAVNYGYTF
TRBV30	TRBJ2-7	NA	NA	TGTGCCTGGAGGACGACGGGACTCTACGAGCAGTACTTC	CAWRTTGLYEQYF
TRBV25-1	TRBJ2-3	TRBD2	NA	TGTGCCAGCAGTGCGGCAGGAATGGGAGGGACAGATACGCAGTATTTT	CASSAAGMGGTDTQYF
TRBV29-1	TRBJ1-3	NA	NA	TGCAGCGCCGGGGAAGGGAGGAACTCTGGAAACACCATATATTTT	CSAGEGRNSGNTIYF